This passage covers 9 T cell receptor beta chains from one sample sequenced in a study of early stage breast cancer tumors. The repertoire was sequenced with immunoSEQ multiplex PCR; TCRdb's copy has only in-frame clones and lacks some. This table has some 10,000 clones, around 72% appearing once. The sample was breast tumor tissue. The receptors shown here come from a person aged 35-49 years with breast cancer.

This rearrangement joins TRBV11-2 to TRBJ2-3; D gene ambiguous. Trimming cost V 1 base and J 4 bases, with 6 bases left between them. The CDR3 spans 13 residues. CDR1 SGHAT and CDR2 FQNNGV come from the germline V gene. The CDR3 DNA follows: TGTGCCAGCAGCTTAGTCTTTGCAGATACGCAGTATTTT. It yields the protein CASSLVFADTQYF.

The chain carries TRBV9 and TRBJ2-7; D is perhaps TRBD1 (5 bases). This CDR3 is built from 15 residues. V shed 4 bases and J shed 6 bases, with 20 bases lying between them. Germline CDR1 and CDR2: SGDLS and YYNGEE. CDR3 in amino acids: CASSLGDTRRGEQYF. CDR3 coding DNA: TGTGCCAGCAGCTTGGGTGACACAAGAAGGGGCGAGCAGTACTTC.

V gene TRBV10-3 combines with J gene TRBJ2-3; TRBD1 aligns across 8 bases. V lost 0 bases and J lost 2; bases outside the gene matches: 4. Germline V gives CDR1 ENHRY, CDR2 SYGVKD. This CDR3 contains 16 residues. CDR3 coding DNA: TGTGCCATCAGTGAGTCGAAGGGACAGGCCACAGATACGCAGTATTTT. Amino acid sequence: CAISESKGQATDTQYF.

V is TRBV11-2 and J is TRBJ2-5; TRBD2 might be the D (5 bases). Germline V gives CDR1 SGHAT, CDR2 FQNNGV. Trimming cost V 3 bases and J 7 bases, with 18 bases left between them. The CDR3 has 15 residues. The CDR3 here is CASSFLRTPDRTQYF. The CDR3 nucleotides read TGTGCCAGCAGCTTTCTCCGGACTCCGGATCGGACCCAGTACTTC.

This chain joins TRBV6-6 and TRBJ2-3, with D perhaps matching TRBD2 (6 bases). Germline-derived CDR1 and CDR2 are MNHNY and SVGAGI (reference sequence). The CDR3 has 14 amino acids. V lost 8 bases to trimming and J lost 3 bases, with 15 bases between them. The CDR3, as DNA: TGTGCCAGCTCCCTCGGAGGGCAGACAGATACGCAGTATTTT. This gives the protein CASSLGGQTDTQYF.

This clone was observed a handful of times. V usage is TRBV5-6 and J usage is TRBJ1-5; 7 bases align to TRBD1. CDR1 is SGHDT and CDR2 is YYEEEE in the germline V gene. The CDR3 is made up of 15 amino acids. Trimming at V came to 3 bases and at J to 5 bases, leaving 8 bases not matched to a gene. The CDR3 DNA reads TGTGCCAGCAGCTCGGACAGGAGTGGTCATCAGCCCCAGCATTTT. Translation gives CASSSDRSGHQPQHF.

Only one count was recorded for this clone. The V gene is TRBV6-1, the J gene TRBJ1-3, with 9 positions matching TRBD1. Trimming removed 6 bases from V and 3 bases from J; junction bases left unmatched: 6. Germline CDR1 is MNHNS and CDR2 is SASEGT. The CDR3 contains 15 residues. CDR3 nucleotides: TGTGCCAGCAGAACAGGGGGCGAGGATGGAAACACCATATATTTT. It specifies CASRTGGEDGNTIYF.

The V gene is TRBV30, the J gene TRBJ1-5; D is perhaps TRBD1 (5 bases). V shed 2 bases and J shed 4 bases, with 12 bases lying between them. This CDR3 is built from 14 residues. Germline CDR1 is GTSNPN and CDR2 is SVGIG (reference sequence). The CDR3 DNA follows: TGTGCCTGGAGTTCGTCCGGGGGAAATCAGCCCCAGCATTTT. It codes for CAWSSSGGNQPQHF.

This clone has a handful of counts. The chain recombines TRBV6-1 with TRBJ1-5, with TRBD1 matching over 8 bases. Germline lookup yields CDR1 MNHNS and CDR2 SASEGT. This CDR3 is built from 15 residues. V dropped 0 bases and J dropped 2; count of bases not matched to a gene: 0. The CDR3 loop reads CASSEATGGNQPQHF. The CDR3 nucleotides are TGTGCCAGCAGTGAAGCGACAGGGGGCAATCAGCCCCAGCATTTT.